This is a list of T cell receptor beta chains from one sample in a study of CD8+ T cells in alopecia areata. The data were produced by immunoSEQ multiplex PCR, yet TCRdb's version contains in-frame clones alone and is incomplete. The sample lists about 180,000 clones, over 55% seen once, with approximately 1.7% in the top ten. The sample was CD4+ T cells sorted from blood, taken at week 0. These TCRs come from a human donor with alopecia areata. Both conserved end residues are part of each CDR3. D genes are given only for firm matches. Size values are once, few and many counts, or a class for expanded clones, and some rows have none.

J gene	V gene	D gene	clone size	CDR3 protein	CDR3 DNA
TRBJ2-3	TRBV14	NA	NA	CASSQDLRDTQYF	TGTGCCAGCAGCCAAGATTTACGAGATACGCAGTATTTT
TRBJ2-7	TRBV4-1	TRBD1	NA	CASSQDVGTEDYEQYF	TGCGCCAGCAGCCAAGATGTCGGGACAGAAGACTACGAGCAGTACTTC
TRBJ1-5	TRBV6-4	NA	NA	CASNITGSQPQHF	TGTGCCAGCAATATTACAGGGTCCCAGCCCCAGCATTTT
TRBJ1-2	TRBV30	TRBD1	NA	CAWSKQGAGGYTF	TGTGCCTGGAGTAAACAGGGGGCGGGAGGCTACACCTTC
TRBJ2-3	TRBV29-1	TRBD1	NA	CSVEGQGGSSDTQYF	TGCAGCGTTGAGGGACAGGGAGGTTCGTCAGATACGCAGTATTTT
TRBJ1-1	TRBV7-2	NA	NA	CASSLFGGRNTEAFF	TGTGCCAGCAGCTTATTCGGGGGCAGGAACACTGAAGCTTTCTTT
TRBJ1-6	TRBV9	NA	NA	CASSVGSYNSPLHF	TGTGCCAGCAGCGTAGGCAGCTATAATTCACCCCTCCACTTT
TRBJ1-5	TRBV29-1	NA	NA	CSVRDGLYQPQHF	TGCAGCGTTAGGGACGGACTTTATCAGCCCCAGCATTTT
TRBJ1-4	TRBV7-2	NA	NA	CASSLVRAANEKLFF	TGTGCCAGCAGCTTAGTTAGGGCAGCTAATGAAAAACTGTTTTTT
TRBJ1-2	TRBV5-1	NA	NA	CASSLEAAYGYTF	TGCGCCAGCAGCTTGGAGGCAGCCTATGGCTACACCTTC
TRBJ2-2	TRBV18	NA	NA	CASSPQTGELFF	TGTGCCAGCTCACCACAGACCGGGGAGCTGTTTTTT
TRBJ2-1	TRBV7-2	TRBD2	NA	CASSPGLAGRQYNEQFF	TGTGCCAGCAGCCCCGGACTAGCGGGGCGGCAGTACAATGAGCAGTTCTTC
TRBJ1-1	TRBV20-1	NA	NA	CSARPGTEAFF	TGCAGTGCCAGACCGGGCACTGAAGCTTTCTTT
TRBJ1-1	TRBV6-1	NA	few	CASRVPNTEAFF	TGTGCCAGCAGGGTCCCCAACACTGAAGCTTTCTTT
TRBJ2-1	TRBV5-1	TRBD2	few	CASSPGGLAGGQSEQFF	TGCGCCAGCAGCCCCGGCGGGCTAGCGGGGGGGCAGAGTGAGCAGTTCTTC
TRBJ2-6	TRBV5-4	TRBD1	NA	CASSLTGVSGANVLTF	TGTGCCAGCAGCTTGACAGGGGTCTCTGGGGCCAACGTCCTGACTTTC
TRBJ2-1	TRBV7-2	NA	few	CASSLGRDNEQFF	TGTGCCAGCAGCTTAGGACGGGACAATGAGCAGTTCTTC
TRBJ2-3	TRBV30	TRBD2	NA	CAWSGGQGGGTDTQYF	TGTGCCTGGAGCGGAGGTCAGGGAGGGGGCACAGATACGCAGTATTTT
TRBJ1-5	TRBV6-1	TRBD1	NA	CASSDVEGAGQPQHF	TGTGCCAGCAGTGATGTGGAGGGGGCAGGGCAGCCCCAGCATTTT
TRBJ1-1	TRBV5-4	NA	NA	CASSLNTEAFF	TGTGCCAGCAGCTTGAATACTGAAGCTTTCTTT
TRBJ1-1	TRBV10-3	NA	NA	CAISDYSEAFF	TGTGCCATCAGTGACTATTCTGAAGCTTTCTTT
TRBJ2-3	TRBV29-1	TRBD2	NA	CSVVSGFSGGDTDTQYF	TGCAGCGTTGTGTCGGGCTTTAGCGGGGGCGACACAGATACGCAGTATTTT
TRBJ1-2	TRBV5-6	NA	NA	CASSYDHLESGYTF	TGTGCCAGCAGCTACGATCACCTCGAAAGTGGCTACACCTTC
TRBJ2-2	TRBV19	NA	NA	CASSSLGGGELFF	TGTGCCAGTAGTTCTTTAGGGGGCGGGGAGCTGTTTTTT
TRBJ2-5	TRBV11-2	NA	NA	CASSPRPDWETQYF	TGTGCCAGCAGCCCGAGGCCCGATTGGGAGACCCAGTACTTC
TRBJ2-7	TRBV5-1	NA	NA	CASSLVGAGAPPYEQYF	TGCGCCAGCAGCTTGGTCGGGGCAGGGGCCCCCCCCTACGAGCAGTACTTC
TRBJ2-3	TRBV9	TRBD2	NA	CASSPGGVTDTQYF	TGTGCCAGCAGCCCTGGGGGGGTCACAGATACGCAGTATTTT
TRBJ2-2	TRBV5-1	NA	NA	CASSPPEDTGELFF	TGCGCCAGCAGCCCACCTGAGGACACCGGGGAGCTGTTTTTT
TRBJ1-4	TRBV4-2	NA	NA	CASSPSGSRATNEKLFF	TGTGCCAGCAGCCCCTCCGGGAGCAGGGCAACTAATGAAAAACTGTTTTTT
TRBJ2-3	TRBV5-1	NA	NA	CASSLRGVSTDTQYF	TGCGCCAGCAGCTTGCGTGGGGTGAGCACAGATACGCAGTATTTT
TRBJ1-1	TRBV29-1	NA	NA	CSVVPGFGAFF	TGCAGCGTTGTCCCGGGGTTCGGAGCTTTCTTT
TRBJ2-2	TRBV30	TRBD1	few	CAGRGQGGTGELFF	TGTGCCGGACGGGGACAGGGGGGCACCGGGGAGCTGTTTTTT
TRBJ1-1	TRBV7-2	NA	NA	CASSLEGSLTEAFF	TGTGCCAGCAGCTTAGAAGGCAGCCTCACTGAAGCTTTCTTT
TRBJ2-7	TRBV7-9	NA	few	CASSPGQDREQYF	TGTGCCAGCAGCCCAGGGCAGGACCGGGAGCAGTACTTC
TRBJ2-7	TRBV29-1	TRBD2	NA	CSVAPGGNYEQYF	TGCAGCGTTGCCCCGGGGGGAAACTACGAGCAGTACTTC
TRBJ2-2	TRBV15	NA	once	CATSRDYPRGTPGELFF	TGTGCCACCAGCAGAGATTATCCCCGGGGAACTCCCGGGGAGCTGTTTTTT
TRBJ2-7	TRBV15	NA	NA	CATSRGLGGSYEQYF	TGTGCCACCAGCAGAGGCCTCGGCGGGTCCTACGAGCAGTACTTC
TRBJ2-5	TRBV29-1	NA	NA	CSVGQGPETQYF	TGCAGCGTCGGGCAGGGCCCAGAGACCCAGTACTTC
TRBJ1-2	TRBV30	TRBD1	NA	CAWRDRGDGYTF	TGTGCCTGGAGGGACAGGGGTGATGGCTACACCTTC
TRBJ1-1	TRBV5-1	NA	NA	CASKTTGMNTEAFF	TGCGCCAGCAAAACAACGGGGATGAACACTGAAGCTTTCTTT
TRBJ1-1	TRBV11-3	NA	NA	CASGHVADTEAFF	TGTGCCAGCGGACACGTCGCAGACACTGAAGCTTTCTTT
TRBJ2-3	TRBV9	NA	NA	CASSPPSRTDTQYF	TGTGCCAGCAGCCCCCCAAGCCGTACAGATACGCAGTATTTT
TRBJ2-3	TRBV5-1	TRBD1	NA	CASSWDSATDTQYF	TGCGCCAGCAGCTGGGACAGCGCCACAGATACGCAGTATTTT
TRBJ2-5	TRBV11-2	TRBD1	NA	CASSLGQGPQETQYF	TGTGCCAGCAGCTTAGGACAGGGGCCTCAAGAGACCCAGTACTTC
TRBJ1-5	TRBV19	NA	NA	CATSTGQISNQPQHF	TGTGCCACCTCAACCGGACAGATTAGCAATCAGCCCCAGCATTTT
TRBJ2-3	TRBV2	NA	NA	CASSTRAVDTQYF	TGTGCCAGCAGTACCAGGGCAGTCGATACGCAGTATTTT